This passage covers 9 T cell receptor beta chains from one sample sequenced in a study of T-cell memory formation after mild COVID-19. TCRdb re-analysed the 5' RACE reads in MiXCR, keeping a single row per CDR3 protein. This table has 250,000 to 300,000 distinct CDR3 sequences, about 17% appearing once. The sample taken for sequencing was PBMCs or a T cell subset sorted from them (not recorded which). All receptors derive from a man younger than 30 who had mild COVID-19 (a few samples of this study predate the infection). Cell type and time point are not known.

J is TRBJ2-3 and V is TRBV4-2; D uncertain. This CDR3 comprises 17 residues. Germline V gives CDR1 LGHNA, CDR2 YNFKEQ. V lost 0 bases to trimming and J lost 0 bases, with 13 bases between them. CDR3 loop: CASSQDVEHSSTDTQYF. The CDR3 DNA sequence: TGTGCCAGCAGCCAAGATGTGGAGCACTCTAGCACAGATACGCAGTATTTT.

The chain combines TRBV12-3 or TRBV12-4 with TRBJ1-6; TRBD1 matches 9 bases. The CDR3 length is 14 residues. V gave up 5 bases and J gave up 9 bases; unmatched junction bases: 5. The CDR3 spells CASSQTGGSSPLHF. In DNA form, the CDR3 reads TGTGCCAGCAGTCAAACAGGGGGCAGTTCACCCCTCCACTTT.

This clonotype was seen more than once but under ten times. The gene calls are TRBV28 and TRBJ1-2, with D perhaps TRBD1 (5 bases). Trimming cost V 7 bases and J 7 bases, with 16 bases left between them. The CDR3 covers 13 residues. Germline lookup yields CDR1 MDHEN and CDR2 SYDVKM. The CDR3 loop reads CASTPGRVSGYTF. The CDR3 DNA is TGTGCCAGCACCCCGGGCAGGGTGAGTGGCTACACCTTC.

As regards this clonotype: The limits of the CDR3 on the DNA are not certain, so only TCRdb's listed CDR3 is given. The CDR3: CASSHNFGNEQFF. V and J are TRBV7-6 and TRBJ2-1. 13 amino acids form the CDR3, both terminal residues included. Germline values: CDR1 SGHVS, CDR2 FNYEAQ.

The chain combines TRBV7-9 with TRBJ2-2; D uncertain. Per germline, CDR1 SEHNR and CDR2 FQNEAQ (reference sequence). V shed 11 bases and J shed 3 bases, with 10 bases lying between them. This CDR3 spans 12 amino acids. CDR3 bases: TGTGCCGCCGGGTGGGACACCGGGGAGCTGTTTTTT. Translated: CAAGWDTGELFF.

This clonotype was seen a handful of times. The chain is built from TRBV5-4 and TRBJ1-1; the match to TRBD1 covers 8 bases. The CDR3 runs to 16 residues. V was clipped by 3 bases and J by 4 bases; unmatched bases: 11. Per the germline V gene, CDR1 is SGHNT and CDR2 is YYREEE (reference sequence). In DNA form, the CDR3 reads TGTGCCAGCAGCTATATACCAGGGGGCCGCTTCACTGAAGCTTTCTTT. Amino acid sequence: CASSYIPGGRFTEAFF.

This clonotype turned up a few times. The chain has TRBV27 and TRBJ2-7, with TRBD2 identical over 7 bases. The V gene's germline CDR1 is MNHEY and CDR2 SMNVEV (reference sequence). The J segment lost 2 bases and the V segment lost 4 bases, leaving 5 bases of the junction unmatched. The CDR3 totals 14 residues. CDR3 DNA sequence: TGTGCCAGCAGTTCCGCCCGGGGGGCCTACGAGCAGTACTTC. Translation gives CASSSARGAYEQYF.

The table lists this clonotype with a few counts. The chain employs TRBV10-2 and TRBJ1-1; D gene ambiguous. The CDR3 extends over 11 amino acids. The V and J ends lost 7 bases and 7 bases respectively, with 10 bases between them. Germline V lookup: CDR1 WSHSY, CDR2 SAAADI. The CDR3 region is CASNPGYEAFF. Here the CDR3 DNA reads TGCGCCAGCAATCCGGGTTATGAAGCTTTCTTT.

The chain links TRBV15 to TRBJ2-3; 9 bases map to TRBD1. The CDR3 loop spans 14 amino acids. Trimming at V came to 5 bases and at J to 5 bases, leaving 5 bases not matched to a gene. CDR1 is LNHNV, CDR2 YYDKDF, per germline (reference sequence). The CDR3 protein is CATSPRDRVDTQYF. The CDR3 DNA reads TGTGCCACCAGCCCTCGGGACAGGGTAGATACGCAGTATTTT.